What follows are 26 T cell receptor beta chains derived from one specimen sequenced in a study of Ad26.COV2.S vaccination and SARS-CoV-2 variants (dated by TCRdb to about 2021). Library construction relied on the immunoSEQ multiplex PCR assay. Held by TCRdb, this immuneACCESS table contains in-frame sequences only and omits some clones. Under half of the omission traces to an unresolved V gene where checked; the cause of the rest is unknown. The sample table shows about 400,000 clones, and around four fifths are seen once. About 8% of the sample lies in the top ten. Interpreted using the paper, the treatment or condition label stands for: over 15 received Ad26.COV2.S at low or high dose, single or two shots; about 5 received placebo; per-sample allocation not given. Repertoires of vaccine and placebo recipients were sequenced from samples taken on day 63 after the first injection. Here the sequenced sample was peripheral blood, taken in a trial of Ad26.COV2.S vaccine versus placebo. The receptors shown here come from a person aged 18-65 years who received the Ad26.COV2.S COVID-19 vaccine or a placebo.

The chain has TRBV19 and TRBJ2-5; 8 bases match TRBD2. After removal of 3 bases from V and 4 bases from J, the junction contained 1 base not matched to a gene. The CDR3 contains 13 residues. Germline CDR1 and CDR2: LNHDA and SQIVND (reference sequence). The CDR3: CASSMRGAETQYF. The CDR3 bases are TGTGCCAGTAGTATGCGGGGGGCAGAGACCCAGTACTTC.

The V gene is TRBV7-2, the J gene TRBJ1-1; D is uncertain. CDR1 and CDR2 (germline): SGHTA, FQGNSA. V was pared by 3 bases and J by 1 base, with 6 bases between. CDR3 size: 13 residues. CDR3 nucleotides: TGTGCCAGCAGCTTTAGGGCGAACACTGAAGCTTTCTTT. Protein product: CASSFRANTEAFF.

The genes are TRBV7-9 and TRBJ2-7, with D perhaps TRBD2 (5 bases). Germline V lookup: CDR1 SEHNR, CDR2 FQNEAQ (reference sequence). This CDR3 has 13 residues. V dropped 1 base and J dropped 6 bases, with 10 bases sitting between them. In nucleotides, the CDR3 is TGTGCCAGCAGCTTAGGGACTCGCCGCGAGCAGTACTTC. It encodes CASSLGTRREQYF.

The rearrangement links TRBV29-1 to TRBJ1-5; perhaps TRBD1 as D (5 bases). This CDR3 is 13 amino acids long. Trimming pared 4 bases from V and 3 bases from J, leaving 10 bases between. Per the germline V gene, CDR1 is SQVTM and CDR2 is ANQGSEA. The CDR3 protein is CSVAGTINQPQHF. The DNA for the CDR3 is TGCAGCGTTGCTGGGACTATCAATCAGCCCCAGCATTTT.

This clone was counted only a few times. This chain uses TRBV19 with TRBJ1-5; 7 bases are shared with TRBD1. V lost 4 bases and J lost 2; bases outside the gene matches: 11. Germline CDR1 reads LNHDA; CDR2 reads SQIVND (reference sequence). The CDR3 has 17 amino acids. The DNA for the CDR3 is TGTGCCAGTAGTACCTTACCACAGGGGCAGGGCAATCAGCCCCAGCATTTT. This sequence encodes CASSTLPQGQGNQPQHF.

The CDR3 sequence: CASSEYPIREQFF. The CDR3 DNA follows: TGTGCCAGCAGTGAATACCCCATCCGCGAGCAGTTCTTC. The genes are TRBV25-1 and TRBJ2-1, with unresolved D. V shed 0 bases and J shed 10 bases, with 10 bases lying between them. Looked up from germline, CDR1 is MGHDK and CDR2 is SYGVNS. The CDR3 runs to 13 residues.

The rearrangement joins TRBV4-2 to TRBJ2-4; D is ambiguous. Germline CDR1 LGHNA, CDR2 YNFKEQ. The CDR3 sequence is 17 residues long. Trimming took off 1 base at V and 1 base at J, with 14 bases between the two ends. The CDR3 sequence: CASSQAPLIRAKNIQYF. DNA of the CDR3: TGTGCCAGCAGCCAAGCTCCCCTAATTCGGGCCAAAAACATTCAGTACTTC.

The rearrangement links TRBV24-1 to TRBJ2-3; 13 bases align to TRBD2. The ends lost 3 bases at V and 2 bases at J; junction bases unmatched: 7. The germline V gene encodes CDR1 KGHDR and CDR2 SFDVKD. CDR3 size: 18 residues. The chain's CDR3 is CATSDGWTSGSFTDTQYF. In DNA form, the CDR3 reads TGTGCCACCAGTGATGGATGGACTAGCGGGAGTTTCACAGATACGCAGTATTTT.

The chain couples TRBV24-1 to TRBJ2-2; 11 bases fit TRBD2. The V gene's germline CDR1 is KGHDR and CDR2 SFDVKD. V lost 4 bases to trimming and J lost 5 bases; unmatched junction nucleotides: 5. There are 16 residues in the CDR3. The CDR3 DNA sequence: TGTGCCACCAGTGAGCCTAGCGGGGGGAGGACCGGGGAGCTGTTTTTT. It is translated as CATSEPSGGRTGELFF.

This clone has only one observation. The J gene is TRBJ2-1, the V gene TRBV19, with D possibly being TRBD2 (6 bases). Germline loops: CDR1 LNHDA, CDR2 SQIVND (reference sequence). Trimming removed 5 bases from V and 0 bases from J, with 17 bases in between. CDR3 length equals 17 residues. CDR3 coding DNA: TGTGCCAGTAGTTGGTTAGCGGCGGGGAGCTCCTACAATGAGCAGTTCTTC. Its translation is CASSWLAAGSSYNEQFF.

The V gene is TRBV29-1, the J gene TRBJ2-1; TRBD2 aligns across 9 bases. The length of the CDR3 is 15 residues. The V gene end was trimmed by 6 bases and the J gene end by 0 bases; junction bases not matched to a gene: 6. Per the germline V gene, CDR1 is SQVTM and CDR2 is ANQGSEA. This chain's CDR3 is CSVVYSGGSYNEQFF. The CDR3 coding sequence is TGCAGCGTCGTCTATAGCGGGGGCTCCTACAATGAGCAGTTCTTC.

The rearrangement joins TRBV4-3 to TRBJ2-1; D is unclear. V was trimmed by 1 base and J by 2 bases, leaving 12 bases between them. Germline V gene data show CDR1 as LGHNA and CDR2 as YSLEER. This CDR3 is built from 16 residues. The CDR3 nucleotides read TGCGCCAGCAGCCAAGCCTTCGCGGACCCCTACAATGAGCAGTTCTTC. This codes for CASSQAFADPYNEQFF.

The chain has TRBV3-1 (or the pseudogene TRBV3-2) and TRBJ1-2; D is ambiguous. The CDR3 sequence is 13 residues long. CDR1 is LGHDT and CDR2 is YNNKEL in the germline V gene (reference sequence). V was pared by 5 bases and J by 4 bases, with 11 bases between. The CDR3 loop is CASSSGRIYGYTF. For the CDR3, the DNA is TGTGCCAGCAGCTCCGGACGGATCTATGGCTACACCTTC.

The genes are TRBV7-8 and TRBJ1-5, with 7 positions matching TRBD1. CDR3 length equals 16 residues. Germline V CDR1 and CDR2: SGHVS, FQNEAQ. J lost 2 bases, V lost 5 bases, and 9 bases had no gene match. The CDR3 loop reads CASSLTTGRGNQPQHF. The CDR3 DNA sequence: TGTGCCAGCAGCCTAACGACAGGGCGGGGCAATCAGCCCCAGCATTTT.

In its sample, this clone was seen once. Other DNA sequences in the sample encode the same CDR3. The chain uses TRBV14 and TRBJ2-1, with TRBD1 matching over 8 bases. V lost 5 bases, J lost 10 bases, and 13 bases stayed unmatched. This CDR3 region has 15 residues. The germline CDR1 and CDR2 sequences are SGHDN and FVKESK. CDR3 protein: CASSKNIRTGNEQFF. CDR3 bases: TGTGCCAGCAGCAAAAATATCCGGACAGGGAACGAGCAGTTCTTC.

V is TRBV12-3 or TRBV12-4 and J is TRBJ2-7; maybe TRBD2 (5 bases). V lost 5 bases and J 1 base, leaving 6 bases between the germline ends. The CDR3 sequence is 12 residues long. The CDR3 is CASSTGSYEQYF. The DNA for the CDR3 is TGTGCCAGCAGTACGGGGTCCTACGAGCAGTACTTC.

The V gene is TRBV7-9, the J gene TRBJ2-7, with TRBD1 identical over 7 bases. J was trimmed by 2 bases and V by 10 bases; bases with no gene match: 8. The germline CDR1 and CDR2 sequences are SEHNR and FQNEAQ (reference sequence). CDR3 length: 13 amino acids. CDR3 loop: CATMTGKAYEQYF. CDR3 sequence (DNA): TGTGCCACCATGACAGGGAAGGCCTACGAGCAGTACTTC.

J is TRBJ2-7 and V is TRBV6-5; D may be TRBD1 or TRBD2 (6 bases each). The CDR3 extends over 15 amino acids. The V gene's germline CDR1 is MNHEY and CDR2 SVGAGI. Trimming removed 5 bases from V and 5 bases from J, with 19 bases in between. DNA of the CDR3: TGTGCCAGCAGTCGGGGGCTGGGGCAGGGGCACGAGCAGTACTTC. This translates into CASSRGLGQGHEQYF.

The genes are TRBV5-3 and TRBJ1-4; 8 bases are shared with TRBD1. TRBV5-3 has ORF status, its function being uncertain. Trimming at V came to 3 bases and at J to 11 bases, leaving 6 bases not matched to a gene. The CDR3 covers 13 residues. The CDR3 DNA sequence: TGTGCCAGAAGCTCAGGGGGCTCTGAGAAACTGTTTTTT. Protein sequence: CARSSGGSEKLFF.

The CDR3 reads CASSNSGLAGGQDTQYF. Written as DNA, the CDR3 is TGCGCCAGCAGCAATTCGGGACTAGCGGGAGGGCAAGATACGCAGTATTTT. This rearrangement joins TRBV4-1 to TRBJ2-3; TRBD2 matches 16 bases. Germline lookup yields CDR1 MGHRA and CDR2 YSYEKL. Trimming removed 5 bases from V and 5 bases from J; junction bases left unmatched: 7. This CDR3 has 17 residues.

V is TRBV5-4 and J is TRBJ2-7, with a possible D match to TRBD2 (7 bases). The CDR3 spans 13 residues. The ends were cut back, 1 base at V and 5 bases at J, with 10 bases in the middle. Germline assignment: CDR1 SGHNT and CDR2 YYREEE (reference sequence). The CDR3 region has the DNA TGTGCCAGCAGCTTGTCGGGGGGCGACGAGCAGTACTTC. Residues: CASSLSGGDEQYF.

The genes are TRBV19 and TRBJ1-5, with a weak D call TRBD1 (5 bases). The CDR3 is made up of 15 amino acids. V was pared by 2 bases and J by 9 bases, with 17 bases between. CDR1 and CDR2 (germline): LNHDA, SQIVND (reference sequence). The CDR3 DNA reads TGTGCCAGTAGTATAAGCGTGGCGGGGCATCCGCCCCAGCATTTT. It yields the protein CASSISVAGHPPQHF.

This clone came up a few times. The rearrangement uses TRBV11-2 and TRBJ1-2; D unclear. With 0 bases removed from V and 8 bases from J, the gap between germline ends came to 16 bases. The germline CDR1 and CDR2 sequences are SGHAT and FQNNGV. This CDR3 is 15 amino acids long. CDR3 nucleotide sequence: TGTGCCAGCAGCTTAGACAGCCTCTCCCCCGACGGCTACACCTTC. Amino acids: CASSLDSLSPDGYTF.

The chain links TRBV3-1 (or the pseudogene TRBV3-2) to TRBJ2-1, with D perhaps TRBD1 or TRBD2 (6 bases each). The germline V gene encodes CDR1 LGHDT and CDR2 YNNKEL (reference sequence). This CDR3 comprises 14 residues. The V end lost 0 bases, the J end lost 7 bases, and 10 bases lay between the germline ends. The CDR3 protein is CASSQDRGRNEQFF. In DNA, the CDR3 is TGTGCCAGCAGCCAAGACCGGGGGCGTAATGAGCAGTTCTTC.

In regard to this clone: Distinct nucleotide sequences in the sample also encode this CDR3. The rearrangement links TRBV7-9 to TRBJ1-5, with TRBD1 matching 7 bases. V gave up 0 bases and J gave up 4 bases; unmatched junction bases: 0. Germline CDR1 is SEHNR and CDR2 is FQNEAQ (reference sequence). CDR3 size: 14 residues. The CDR3 DNA sequence: TGTGCCAGCAGCTTAGCGACAGGGAATCAGCCCCAGCATTTT. Translated: CASSLATGNQPQHF.

V usage is TRBV2 and J usage is TRBJ1-4; D remains ambiguous. Germline lookup yields CDR1 SNHLY and CDR2 FYNNEI. This CDR3 spans 14 amino acids. V lost 6 bases to trimming and J lost 4 bases, with 12 bases between them. CDR3 bases: TGTGCCAGCAGGCTGACAACCCTTAATGAAAAACTGTTTTTT. Encoded protein: CASRLTTLNEKLFF.